Listed below are T cell receptor beta chains from one sample, sequenced in a study of cytomegalovirus exposure and HLA in healthy donors. Here immunoSEQ multiplex PCR was the method, and the copy in TCRdb shows in-frame clones only, minus some. The sample carries 180,000 or so clones, around nine tenths recorded once. Sequenced input: PBMCs. The receptors shown here come from a man younger than 45 in good health and CMV-seropositive. CDR3s include the opening cysteine and the closing phenylalanine or tryptophan. Each record gives: clone size, D gene, V gene, J gene, CDR3 protein, CDR3 DNA. D genes are given only for firm matches. Size values are once, few and many counts, or a class for expanded clones, and some rows have none.

NA,TRBD1,TRBV5-1,TRBJ2-7,CASSQGARYEQYF,TGCGCCAGCAGCCAGGGGGCGCGTTACGAGCAGTACTTC
NA,NA,TRBV2,TRBJ1-3,CASSAEPGGNTIYF,TGTGCCAGCAGTGCCGAGCCGGGAGGAAACACCATATATTTT
few,NA,TRBV2,TRBJ1-5,CASSEVSGQVSNQPQHF,TGTGCCAGCAGTGAAGTGTCGGGGCAGGTTAGCAATCAGCCCCAGCATTTT
NA,TRBD2,TRBV28,TRBJ2-6,CASRKAGGGFLTGANVLTF,TGTGCCAGCAGAAAAGCGGGAGGGGGTTTCCTCACTGGGGCCAACGTCCTGACTTTC
NA,NA,TRBV7-6,TRBJ1-5,CASSLGADQPQHF,TGTGCCAGCAGCTTAGGGGCTGATCAGCCCCAGCATTTT
NA,NA,TRBV5-1,TRBJ2-3,CASSLRVSQSTDTQYF,TGCGCCAGCAGCTTGCGAGTTTCACAGAGCACAGATACGCAGTATTTT
NA,NA,TRBV25-1,TRBJ1-3,CASGDVYSGNTIYF,TGTGCCAGCGGGGACGTTTACTCTGGAAACACCATATATTTT
NA,TRBD2,TRBV5-1,TRBJ2-1,CASSWTSDNEQFF,TGCGCCAGCAGTTGGACTAGCGACAATGAGCAGTTCTTC
NA,NA,TRBV4-3,TRBJ1-5,CASSQDLGVGQPQHF,TGCGCCAGCAGCCAAGATTTAGGGGTAGGTCAGCCCCAGCATTTT
NA,NA,TRBV28,TRBJ2-7,CASTVGGTPYEQYF,TGTGCCAGCACCGTCGGCGGCACCCCCTACGAGCAGTACTTC
few,NA,TRBV28,TRBJ1-1,CASSAEQGRNTEAFF,TGTGCCAGCAGTGCAGAACAGGGCCGGAACACTGAAGCTTTCTTT
NA,TRBD1,TRBV11-2,TRBJ2-1,CASSLVGDRYNEQFF,TGTGCCAGCAGCTTAGTGGGGGACAGATACAATGAGCAGTTCTTC
few,NA,TRBV15,TRBJ2-7,CATSREGFREQYF,TGTGCCACCAGCAGGGAGGGATTCCGCGAGCAGTACTTC
NA,NA,TRBV6-6,TRBJ1-1,CASSYSYENTEAFF,TGTGCCAGCAGTTACTCTTACGAGAACACTGAAGCTTTCTTT
NA,TRBD1,TRBV19,TRBJ1-5,CASSWSRDSYHSNQPQHF,TGTGCCAGTAGTTGGAGCCGGGACAGTTACCATAGCAATCAGCCCCAGCATTTT
NA,TRBD2,TRBV28,TRBJ2-7,CASTQTSGRYEQYF,TGTGCCAGCACCCAGACTAGCGGGAGATACGAGCAGTACTTC
NA,NA,TRBV5-4,TRBJ1-2,CASSRKPGGGTYGYTF,TGTGCCAGCAGCCGCAAACCTGGTGGAGGGACCTATGGCTACACCTTC
NA,TRBD1,TRBV11-3,TRBJ1-1,CASRRQGDTEAFF,TGTGCCAGCAGAAGACAGGGTGACACTGAAGCTTTCTTT
NA,NA,TRBV19,TRBJ1-5,CASSLQSAQPQHF,TGTGCCAGTAGCTTACAGTCTGCTCAGCCCCAGCATTTT
NA,TRBD2,TRBV19,TRBJ2-1,CASSGTRNPLYNEQFF,TGTGCCAGTAGCGGGACTAGAAACCCTTTGTACAATGAGCAGTTCTTC
NA,TRBD1,TRBV27,TRBJ2-2,CASTLGQGAGGELFF,TGTGCCAGCACCTTGGGACAGGGGGCCGGCGGGGAGCTGTTTTTT
NA,NA,TRBV10-3,TRBJ1-2,CATSPRDGYTF,TGTGCCACCTCCCCCCGTGATGGCTACACCTTC
NA,TRBD2,TRBV7-2,TRBJ2-3,CASRPAGGQGDTQYF,TGTGCCAGCAGACCCGCGGGGGGCCAGGGAGATACGCAGTATTTT
NA,TRBD2,TRBV6-5,TRBJ2-7,CASSTGGLGYEQYF,TGTGCCAGCAGCACCGGGGGACTAGGCTACGAGCAGTACTTC
NA,TRBD1,TRBV4-3,TRBJ1-2,CASSQGQGVYYGYTF,TGCGCCAGCAGCCAGGGACAGGGGGTTTACTATGGCTACACCTTC
NA,NA,TRBV10-3,TRBJ2-7,CAISESGTEYYEQYF,TGTGCCATCAGTGAGTCCGGGACGGAATACTACGAGCAGTACTTC
NA,NA,TRBV9,TRBJ2-1,CASKEGEGEQFF,TGTGCCAGCAAGGAGGGAGAGGGTGAGCAGTTCTTC
NA,NA,TRBV5-6,TRBJ1-6,CASSHRTVRGYNSPLHF,TGTGCCAGCAGCCATCGGACGGTACGTGGCTATAATTCACCCCTCCACTTT